The 20 T cell receptor beta chains given below trace back to one sample, sequenced in a study of shared clonotypes between healthy human individuals. Profiled with immunoSEQ multiplex PCR; TCRdb holds only in-frame clones, not every one. The sample holds roughly 320,000 clones, about nine tenths seen once. Sequencing input: memory CD8+ T cells sorted from blood. As for subset: CD45RO+ cells pooled with CCR7-negative TemRA cells. The receptors here all came from a man between 18 and 35 years old in good health.

V and J are TRBV4-3 and TRBJ2-5, with D hard to call. Germline values: CDR1 LGHNA, CDR2 YSLEER. The length of the CDR3 is 15 residues. Trimming stripped 0 bases from V and 2 bases from J, with 10 bases between. This CDR3 is CASSQDLTAQETQYF. The CDR3 nucleotides read TGCGCCAGCAGCCAAGACCTTACAGCGCAAGAGACCCAGTACTTC.

The genes are TRBV4-1 and TRBJ2-7; the D gene is possibly TRBD2 (6 bases). V dropped 4 bases and J dropped 5 bases, with 15 bases sitting between them. Germline CDR1 reads MGHRA; CDR2 reads YSYEKL. The CDR3 runs 14 residues. CDR3 in amino acids: CASSLGWGVDEQYF. For the CDR3, the DNA is TGCGCCAGCAGCCTTGGATGGGGGGTGGACGAGCAGTACTTC.

The V gene is TRBV27, the J gene TRBJ2-7; 9 bases align to TRBD1. Germline V gene data show CDR1 as MNHEY and CDR2 as SMNVEV (reference sequence). V was pared by 3 bases and J by 4 bases, with 7 bases of the junction left unmatched. The CDR3 consists of 15 residues. CDR3 residues: CASSFIDRGEYEQYF. CDR3 nucleotides: TGTGCCAGCAGTTTTATCGACAGGGGGGAGTACGAGCAGTACTTC.

The chain links TRBV9 to TRBJ2-7; 7 nucleotides line up with TRBD2. Germline CDR1 is SGDLS and CDR2 is YYNGEE. This CDR3 spans 14 amino acids. The V gene end was trimmed by 0 bases and the J gene end by 3 bases; junction bases not matched to a gene: 3. CDR3 in DNA: TGTGCCAGCAGCGTAGAGGAGCGGGACTACGAGCAGTACTTC. This gives the protein CASSVEERDYEQYF.

V usage is TRBV4-1 and J usage is TRBJ2-2; TRBD1 might be the D (6 bases). V lost 4 bases, J lost 6 bases, and 9 bases lay in between. The CDR3 is 13 amino acids. Germline lookup yields CDR1 MGHRA and CDR2 YSYEKL. DNA for the CDR3: TGCGCCAGCAGCCTGACAGGAGCCGGGGAGCTGTTTTTT. Amino acids: CASSLTGAGELFF.

This clone was recorded once. The chain has TRBV5-1 and TRBJ1-4; perhaps TRBD1 as D (6 bases). The V end was cut by 6 bases, the J end by 4 bases, with 10 bases between. Germline V gene sequence: CDR1 SGHRS, CDR2 YFSETQ. There are 13 residues in the CDR3. In nucleotides, the CDR3 is TGCGCCAGCAAGGACAGTAATAATGAAAAACTGTTTTTT. Its protein is CASKDSNNEKLFF.

The chain has TRBV6-6 and TRBJ1-1; D remains ambiguous. CDR3 length: 12 residues. V shed 5 bases and J shed 3 bases, with 7 bases lying between them. Germline V gives CDR1 MNHNY, CDR2 SVGAGI (reference sequence). CDR3: CASSHSYTEAFF. CDR3 sequence (DNA): TGTGCCAGCAGTCACAGCTACACTGAAGCTTTCTTT.

This clone was seen just once. The chain recombines TRBV28 with TRBJ2-7; D possibly corresponds to TRBD1 (5 bases). The CDR3 sequence is 12 residues long. With 3 bases removed from V and 2 bases from J, the gap between germline ends came to 5 bases. CDR1 is MDHEN, CDR2 SYDVKM, per germline. The CDR3 DNA follows: TGTGCCAGCAGTTTGGACACCTACGAGCAGTACTTC. This translates into CASSLDTYEQYF.

This clone has just a few counts. J is TRBJ1-5 and V is TRBV5-6; D possibly corresponds to TRBD1 (6 bases). The V gene's germline CDR1 is SGHDT and CDR2 YYEEEE. This CDR3 is 15 amino acids long. V shed 1 base and J shed 6 bases, with 14 bases lying between them. CDR3 nucleotides: TGTGCCAGCAGCTTGAAGGGGGGGTTAGGTCAGCCCCAGCATTTT. Translated: CASSLKGGLGQPQHF.

The table lists this clone with a count of one. The J gene is TRBJ2-4, the V gene TRBV5-6; 7 positions agree with TRBD1. This CDR3 is 13 amino acids long. The V and J ends lost 3 bases and 8 bases, in that order; junction bases with no gene match: 5. Germline CDR1 SGHDT, CDR2 YYEEEE. The CDR3 DNA sequence: TGTGCCAGCAGCTCACAGGGGATAGACATTCAGTACTTC. Its translation: CASSSQGIDIQYF. Supplemented by reference TRBV5-6 and TRBJ2-4, the full variable domain reads DAGVTQSPTHLIKTRGQQVTLRCSPKSGHDTVSWYQQALGQGPQFIFQYYEEEERQRGNFPDRFSGHQFPNYSSELNVNALLLGDSALYLCASSSQGIDIQYFGAGTRLSVL.

This clone has only one observation. V gene TRBV15 combines with J gene TRBJ1-2; D ambiguous. The germline V gene encodes CDR1 LNHNV and CDR2 YYDKDF (reference sequence). Trimming removed 2 bases at V and 8 bases at J, with 9 bases between. The CDR3 spans 12 residues. This CDR3 reads CATSRLGNGYTF. The CDR3 coding sequence is TGTGCCACCAGCAGACTAGGGAACGGCTACACCTTC.

This chain's CDR3 is CASSHLGGGTDTQYF. The CDR3 nucleotides are TGTGCCAGCAGCCACCTAGGGGGCGGCACAGATACGCAGTATTTT. The gene calls are TRBV7-9 and TRBJ2-3, with 7 positions matching TRBD1. CDR3 length: 15 residues. The V gene end was trimmed by 5 bases and the J gene end by 1 base; junction bases not matched to a gene: 6. Germline values: CDR1 SEHNR, CDR2 FQNEAQ (reference sequence).

The chain recombines TRBV10-1 with TRBJ1-6; a weak D match, TRBD1 (6 bases). CDR3 length: 14 amino acids. V shed 3 bases and J shed 7 bases, with 10 bases lying between them. Germline CDR1 WNHNN, CDR2 SYGVQD (reference sequence). CDR3 nucleotides: TGCGCCAGCAGTGAAACAGGGTGGAATTCACCCCTCCACTTT. Residues: CASSETGWNSPLHF.

This chain links TRBV28 with TRBJ1-2, with 7 bases lining up with TRBD1. This CDR3 is 14 amino acids long. CDR1 MDHEN and CDR2 SYDVKM come from the germline V gene. V was pared by 5 bases and J by 5 bases, with 8 bases of the junction left unmatched. This CDR3 is CASSPAGQKYGYTF. The DNA of the CDR3 is TGTGCCAGCAGTCCCGCGGGACAGAAGTATGGCTACACCTTC.

The chain has TRBV7-9 and TRBJ1-4, with 9 bases matching TRBD1. Germline CDR1 and CDR2: SEHNR and FQNEAQ (reference sequence). Trimming removed 6 bases from V and 7 bases from J; junction bases left unmatched: 9. This CDR3 contains 15 residues. The CDR3 DNA follows: TGTGCCAGCAGTCGGACCGGGACAGGGACTGAAAAACTGTTTTTT. Protein product: CASSRTGTGTEKLFF.

The chain carries TRBV10-3 and TRBJ1-1; D unclear. Germline CDR1 ENHRY, CDR2 SYGVKD. Trimming shortened V by 5 bases and J by 5 bases, and 12 bases separated the two germline ends. There are 13 residues in the CDR3. CDR3 in amino acids: CAISRDGGTEAFF. CDR3 sequence (DNA): TGTGCCATCAGTCGAGACGGCGGTACTGAAGCTTTCTTT.

This chain connects TRBV6-6 to TRBJ2-7; TRBD1 or TRBD2 may be the D gene (5 bases each). V was pared by 5 bases and J by 0 bases, with 14 bases between. Germline assignment: CDR1 MNHNY and CDR2 SVGAGI (reference sequence). This CDR3 is 15 amino acids long. CDR3 sequence (DNA): TGTGCCAGCAGTGGTTGGGACCAGAGCTCCTACGAGCAGTACTTC. It specifies CASSGWDQSSYEQYF.

The chain joins TRBV27 to TRBJ2-2; D may be TRBD2 (5 bases). Trimming removed 2 bases from V and 0 bases from J, with 7 bases in between. The CDR3 length is 15 residues. Germline V lookup: CDR1 MNHEY, CDR2 SMNVEV (reference sequence). The CDR3 nucleotides read TGTGCCAGCAGTTTAACGGGGTCGAACACCGGGGAGCTGTTTTTT. Its translation is CASSLTGSNTGELFF.

This clone was observed once. The chain couples TRBV28 to TRBJ1-5; possibly TRBD1 for D (5 bases). V was pared by 6 bases and J by 5 bases, with 23 bases between. CDR1 is MDHEN, CDR2 SYDVKM, per germline. The CDR3 is 17 residues long. Here the CDR3 reads CASSQLGPEGPHQPQHF. The CDR3 DNA is TGTGCCAGCAGCCAATTGGGGCCCGAGGGTCCTCATCAGCCCCAGCATTTT. Supplemented by reference TRBV28 and TRBJ1-5, the full variable domain reads DVKVTQSSRYLVKRTGEKVFLECVQDMDHENMFWYRQDPGLGLRLIYFSYDVKMKEKGDIPEGYSVSREKKERFSLILESASTNQTSMYLCASSQLGPEGPHQPQHFGDGTRLSIL.

This clone came up a few times. The chain has TRBV10-3 and TRBJ1-4; TRBD1 might be the D (5 bases). This CDR3 comprises 13 residues. Trimming pared 3 bases from V and 8 bases from J, leaving 10 bases between. Germline lookup yields CDR1 ENHRY and CDR2 SYGVKD. CDR3: CAISDGTPEKLFF. DNA of the CDR3: TGTGCCATCAGTGATGGGACCCCCGAAAAACTGTTTTTT.